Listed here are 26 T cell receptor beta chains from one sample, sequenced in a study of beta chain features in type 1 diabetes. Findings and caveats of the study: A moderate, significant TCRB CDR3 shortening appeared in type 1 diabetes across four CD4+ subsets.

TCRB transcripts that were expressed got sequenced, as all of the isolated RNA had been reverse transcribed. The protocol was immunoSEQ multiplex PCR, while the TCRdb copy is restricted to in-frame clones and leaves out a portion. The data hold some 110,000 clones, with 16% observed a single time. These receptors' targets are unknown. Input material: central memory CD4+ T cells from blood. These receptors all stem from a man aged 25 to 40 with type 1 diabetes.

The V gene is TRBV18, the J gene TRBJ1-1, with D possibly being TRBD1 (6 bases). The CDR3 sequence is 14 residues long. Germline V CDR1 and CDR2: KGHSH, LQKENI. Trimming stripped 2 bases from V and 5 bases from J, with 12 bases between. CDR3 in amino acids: CASSPVQGETEAFF. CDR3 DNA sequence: TGTGCCAGCTCACCAGTACAGGGCGAGACTGAAGCTTTCTTT.

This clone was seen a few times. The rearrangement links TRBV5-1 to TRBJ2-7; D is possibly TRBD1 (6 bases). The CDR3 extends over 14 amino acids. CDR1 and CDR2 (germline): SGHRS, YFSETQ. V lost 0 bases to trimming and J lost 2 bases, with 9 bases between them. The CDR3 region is CASSLENRAYEQYF. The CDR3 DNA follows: TGCGCCAGCAGCTTGGAGAACAGGGCCTACGAGCAGTACTTC.

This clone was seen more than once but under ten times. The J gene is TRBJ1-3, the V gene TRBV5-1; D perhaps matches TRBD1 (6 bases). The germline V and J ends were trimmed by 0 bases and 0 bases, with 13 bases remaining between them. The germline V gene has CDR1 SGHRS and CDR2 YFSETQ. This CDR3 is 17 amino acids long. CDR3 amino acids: CASSLGAGAFSGNTIYF. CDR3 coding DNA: TGCGCCAGCAGCTTGGGGGCAGGGGCCTTCTCTGGAAACACCATATATTTT.

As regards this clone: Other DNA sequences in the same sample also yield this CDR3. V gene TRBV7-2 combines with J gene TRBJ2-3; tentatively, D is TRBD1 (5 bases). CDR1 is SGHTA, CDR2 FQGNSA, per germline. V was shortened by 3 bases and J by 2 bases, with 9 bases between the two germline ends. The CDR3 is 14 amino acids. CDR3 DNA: TGTGCCAGCAGCTTCGACAGATCCACAGATACGCAGTATTTT. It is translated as CASSFDRSTDTQYF.

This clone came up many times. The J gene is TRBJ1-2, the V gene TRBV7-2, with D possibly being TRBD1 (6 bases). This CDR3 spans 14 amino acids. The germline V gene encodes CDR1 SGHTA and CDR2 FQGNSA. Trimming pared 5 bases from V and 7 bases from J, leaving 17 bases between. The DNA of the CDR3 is TGTGCCAGCAGCCTAAACAGGGTTGTAGGTGGCTACACCTTC. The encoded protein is CASSLNRVVGGYTF.

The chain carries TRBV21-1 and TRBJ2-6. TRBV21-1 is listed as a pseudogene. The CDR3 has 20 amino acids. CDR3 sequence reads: CASSKAEVGRVHFYANVLTF. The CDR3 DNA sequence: TGTGCCAGCAGCAAAGCGGAGGTGGGCAGGGTCCATTTTTACGCCAACGTCCTGACTTTC.

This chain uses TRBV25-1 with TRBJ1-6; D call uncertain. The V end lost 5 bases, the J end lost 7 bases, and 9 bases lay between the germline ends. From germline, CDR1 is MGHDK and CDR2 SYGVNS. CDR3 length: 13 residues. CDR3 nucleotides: TGTGCCAGCAGTAGGCAGGAAAATTCACCCCTCCACTTT. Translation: CASSRQENSPLHF.

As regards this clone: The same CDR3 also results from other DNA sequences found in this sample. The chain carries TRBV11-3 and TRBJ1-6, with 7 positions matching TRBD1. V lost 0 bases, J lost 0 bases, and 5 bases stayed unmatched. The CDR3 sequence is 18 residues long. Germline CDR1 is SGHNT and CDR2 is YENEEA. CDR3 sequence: CASSLDQGGSSYNSPLHF. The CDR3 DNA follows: TGTGCCAGCAGCTTAGATCAGGGGGGAAGCTCCTATAATTCACCCCTCCACTTT. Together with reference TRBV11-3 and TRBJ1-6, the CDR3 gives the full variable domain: EAGVVQSPRYKIIEKKQPVAFWCNPISGHNTLYWYLQNLGQGPELLIRYENEEAVDDSQLPKDRFSAERLKGVDSTLKIQPAELGDSAVYLCASSLDQGGSSYNSPLHFGNGTRLTVT.

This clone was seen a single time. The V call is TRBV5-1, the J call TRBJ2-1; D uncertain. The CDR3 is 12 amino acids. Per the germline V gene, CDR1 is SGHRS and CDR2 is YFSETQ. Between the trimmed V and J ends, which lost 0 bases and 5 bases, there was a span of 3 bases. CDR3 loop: CASSLGNNEQFF. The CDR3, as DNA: TGCGCCAGCAGCTTGGGAAACAATGAGCAGTTCTTC.

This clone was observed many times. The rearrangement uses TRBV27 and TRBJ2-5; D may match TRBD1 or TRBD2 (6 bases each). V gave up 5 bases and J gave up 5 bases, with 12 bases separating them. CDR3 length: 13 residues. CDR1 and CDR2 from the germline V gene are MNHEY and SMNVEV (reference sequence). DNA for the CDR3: TGTGCCAGCAGTCGCTGGGGGGCGGAGACCCAGTACTTC. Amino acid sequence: CASSRWGAETQYF.

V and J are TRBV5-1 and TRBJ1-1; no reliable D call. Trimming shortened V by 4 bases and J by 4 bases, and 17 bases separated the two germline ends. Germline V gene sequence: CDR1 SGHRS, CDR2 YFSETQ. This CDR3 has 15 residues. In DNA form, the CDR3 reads TGCGCCAGCAGCCCATTACTTATCGCGACCACTGAAGCTTTCTTT. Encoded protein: CASSPLLIATTEAFF.

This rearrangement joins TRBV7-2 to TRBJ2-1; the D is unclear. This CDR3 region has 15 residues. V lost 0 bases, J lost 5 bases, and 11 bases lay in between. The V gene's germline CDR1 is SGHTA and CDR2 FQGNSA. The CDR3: CASSLAPPHDNEQFF. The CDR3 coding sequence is TGTGCCAGCAGCTTAGCGCCCCCCCATGACAATGAGCAGTTCTTC.

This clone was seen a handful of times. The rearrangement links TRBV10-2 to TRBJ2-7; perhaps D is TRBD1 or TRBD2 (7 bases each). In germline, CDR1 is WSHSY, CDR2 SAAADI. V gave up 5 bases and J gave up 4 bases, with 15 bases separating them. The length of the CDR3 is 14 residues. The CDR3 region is CASSLRQGGYEQYF. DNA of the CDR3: TGCGCCAGCAGTCTAAGACAGGGAGGGTACGAGCAGTACTTC.

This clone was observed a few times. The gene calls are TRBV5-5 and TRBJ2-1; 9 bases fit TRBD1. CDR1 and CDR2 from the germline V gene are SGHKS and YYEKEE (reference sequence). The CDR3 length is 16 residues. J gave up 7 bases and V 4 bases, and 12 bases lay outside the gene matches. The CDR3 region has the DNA TGTGCCAGCAGCACCGTACAGGGGGCGGATTTGAATGAGCAGTTCTTC. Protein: CASSTVQGADLNEQFF. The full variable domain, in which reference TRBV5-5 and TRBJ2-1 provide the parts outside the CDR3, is DAGVTQSPTHLIKTRGQQVTLRCSPISGHKSVSWYQQVLGQGPQFIFQYYEKEERGRGNFPDRFSARQFPNYSSELNVNALLLGDSALYLCASSTVQGADLNEQFFGPGTRLTVL.

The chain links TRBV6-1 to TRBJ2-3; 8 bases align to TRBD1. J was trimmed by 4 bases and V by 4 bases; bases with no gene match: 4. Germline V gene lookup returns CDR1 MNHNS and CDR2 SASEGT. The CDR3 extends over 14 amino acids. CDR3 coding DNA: TGTGCCAGCAGTGGCACAGGGGGATCAGATACGCAGTATTTT. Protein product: CASSGTGGSDTQYF.

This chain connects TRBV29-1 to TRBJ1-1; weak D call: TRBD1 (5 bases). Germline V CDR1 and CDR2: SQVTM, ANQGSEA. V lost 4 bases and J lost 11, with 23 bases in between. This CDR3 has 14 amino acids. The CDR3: CSVVGDRAGSGAFF. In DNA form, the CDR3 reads TGCAGCGTTGTAGGGGATCGTGCAGGGAGTGGGGCTTTCTTT.

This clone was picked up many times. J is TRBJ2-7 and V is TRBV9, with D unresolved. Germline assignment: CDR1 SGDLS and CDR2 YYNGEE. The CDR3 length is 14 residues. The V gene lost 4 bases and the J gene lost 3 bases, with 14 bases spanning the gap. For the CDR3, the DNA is TGTGCCAGCAGCCTTAGGGCAACAAACTACGAGCAGTACTTC. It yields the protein CASSLRATNYEQYF. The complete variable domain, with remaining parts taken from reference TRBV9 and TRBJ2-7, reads DSGVTQTPKHLITATGQRVTLRCSPRSGDLSVYWYQQSLDQGLQFLIQYYNGEERAKGNILERFSAQQFPDLHSELNLSSLELGDSALYFCASSLRATNYEQYFGPGTRLTVT.

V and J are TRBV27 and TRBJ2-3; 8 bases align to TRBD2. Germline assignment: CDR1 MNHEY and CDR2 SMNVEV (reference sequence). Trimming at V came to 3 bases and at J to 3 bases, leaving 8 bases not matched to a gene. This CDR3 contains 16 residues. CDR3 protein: CASSFTRGVGTDTQYF. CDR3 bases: TGTGCCAGCAGTTTCACGCGGGGGGTAGGGACAGATACGCAGTATTTT.

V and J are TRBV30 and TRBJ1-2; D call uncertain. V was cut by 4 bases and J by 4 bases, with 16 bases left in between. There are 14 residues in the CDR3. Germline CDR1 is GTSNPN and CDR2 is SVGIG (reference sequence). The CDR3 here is CAWIGASDFYGYTF. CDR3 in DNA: TGTGCCTGGATTGGAGCTAGCGACTTCTATGGCTACACCTTC.

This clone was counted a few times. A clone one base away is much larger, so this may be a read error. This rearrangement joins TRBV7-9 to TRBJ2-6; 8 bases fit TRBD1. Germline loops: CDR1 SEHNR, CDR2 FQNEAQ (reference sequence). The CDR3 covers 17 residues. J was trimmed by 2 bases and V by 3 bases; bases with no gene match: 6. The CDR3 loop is CASSFAGRGPGANVLTF. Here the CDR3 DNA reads TGTGCCAGCAGCTTCGCGGGCAGGGGGCCTGGGGCCAACGTCCTGACTTTC.

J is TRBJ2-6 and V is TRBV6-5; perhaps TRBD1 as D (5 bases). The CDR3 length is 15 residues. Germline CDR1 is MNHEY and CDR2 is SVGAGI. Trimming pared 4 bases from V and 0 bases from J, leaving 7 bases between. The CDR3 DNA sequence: TGTGCCAGCAGTTTGGACACCTCTGGGGCCAACGTCCTGACTTTC. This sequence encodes CASSLDTSGANVLTF.

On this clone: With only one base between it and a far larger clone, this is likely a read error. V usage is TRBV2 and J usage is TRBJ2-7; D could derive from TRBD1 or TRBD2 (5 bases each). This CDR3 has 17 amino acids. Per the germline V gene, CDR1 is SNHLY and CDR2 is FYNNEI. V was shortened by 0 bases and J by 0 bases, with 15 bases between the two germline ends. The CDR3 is CASSEATWGTGSYEQYF. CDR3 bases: TGTGCCAGCAGTGAAGCTACGTGGGGGACGGGCTCCTACGAGCAGTACTTC.

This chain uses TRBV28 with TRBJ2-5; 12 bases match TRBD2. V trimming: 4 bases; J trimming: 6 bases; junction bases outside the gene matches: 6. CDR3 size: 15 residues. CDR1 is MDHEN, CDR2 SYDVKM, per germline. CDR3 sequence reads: CASSYSTSGGQTQYF. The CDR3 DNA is TGTGCCAGCAGTTACTCGACTAGCGGGGGACAGACCCAGTACTTC.

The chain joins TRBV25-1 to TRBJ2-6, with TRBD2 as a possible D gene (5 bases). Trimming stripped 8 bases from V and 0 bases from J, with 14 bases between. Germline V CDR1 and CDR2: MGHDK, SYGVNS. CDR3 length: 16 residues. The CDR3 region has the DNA TGTGCCAGCCGAAGGACGGGAAGCTCTGGGGCCAACGTCCTGACTTTC. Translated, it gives CASRRTGSSGANVLTF. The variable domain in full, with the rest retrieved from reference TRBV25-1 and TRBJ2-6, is EADIYQTPRYLVIGTGKKITLECSQTMGHDKMYWYQQDPGMELHLIHYSYGVNSTEKGDLSSESTVSRIRTEHFPLTLESARPSHTSQYLCASRRTGSSGANVLTFGAGSRLTVL.

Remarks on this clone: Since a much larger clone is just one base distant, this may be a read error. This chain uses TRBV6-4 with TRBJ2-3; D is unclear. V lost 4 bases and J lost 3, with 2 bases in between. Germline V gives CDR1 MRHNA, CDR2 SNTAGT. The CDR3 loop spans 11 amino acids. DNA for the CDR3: TGTGCCAGCAGTGTGACAGATACGCAGTATTTT. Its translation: CASSVTDTQYF.

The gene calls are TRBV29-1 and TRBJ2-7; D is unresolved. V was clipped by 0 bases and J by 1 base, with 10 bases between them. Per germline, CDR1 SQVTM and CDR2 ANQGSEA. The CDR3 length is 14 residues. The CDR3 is CSVEDQASSYEQYF. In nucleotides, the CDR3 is TGCAGCGTTGAAGATCAGGCCAGTTCCTACGAGCAGTACTTC.